This TCR beta chain was captured in a study of blood T cell repertoires in COVID-19. Study information: Samples came from the United States, Italy and Spain, spanning acute and convalescent COVID-19.

Under the authors' procedure: Reference gene primer amplification yielded estimated nucleated cell counts. Clones were read by immunoSEQ multiplex PCR, and TCRdb kept only the in-frame ones, dropping some. V, J and clone size were drawn from that table, and D and trimming were deduced from the DNA. The sample lists 55,000 to 70,000 clones; roughly 80% were seen once. The CDR3 has 15 residues. V dropped 0 bases and J dropped 4 bases, with 11 bases sitting between them. From germline, CDR1 is SGDLS and CDR2 YYNGEE. Sequencing was performed on peripheral blood. This sequence was found in a woman older than 75 with acute or convalescent COVID-19. This sequence joins TRBV9 and TRBJ2-1, with D perhaps TRBD2 (7 bases). CDR3 in amino acids: CASSVGGGGYNEQFF. The CDR3 bases are TGTGCCAGCAGCGTAGGGGGAGGGGGGTACAATGAGCAGTTCTTC.